This entry lists 32 T cell receptor beta chains sequenced from one sample in a study of T cell responses to AZD1222 COVID-19 vaccine. Profiled with immunoSEQ multiplex PCR; TCRdb holds only in-frame clones, not every one. This sample has 95,000 to 150,000 clones, with roughly nine tenths found just once. This specimen was peripheral blood, taken 28 days after the second AZD1222 dose. The receptors derive from an adult who received the AZD1222 COVID-19 vaccine.

The chain is built from TRBV6-1 and TRBJ2-2; a weak D match, TRBD2 (5 bases). Trimming stripped 3 bases from V and 1 base from J, with 6 bases between. Germline CDR1 is MNHNS and CDR2 is SASEGT. The CDR3 totals 14 residues. CDR3 bases: TGTGCCAGCAGTGATGGAGGGAACACCGGGGAGCTGTTTTTT. This encodes CASSDGGNTGELFF.

The chain employs TRBV7-3 and TRBJ2-3, with 10 bases identical to TRBD2. With 4 bases clipped from V and 1 base from J, the junction kept 5 bases outside the gene matches. Germline V gene data show CDR1 as SGHTA and CDR2 as FQGTGA. The CDR3 length is 16 residues. Here the CDR3 DNA reads TGTGCCAGCAGCTCCGGACTAGCGGCCGGCACAGATACGCAGTATTTT. Translated, it gives CASSSGLAAGTDTQYF.

The rearrangement links TRBV6-5 to TRBJ2-2; 7 positions match TRBD1. This CDR3 comprises 15 residues. Losses at the gene ends were 6 bases for V and 1 base for J; bases not matched to a gene: 5. Per germline, CDR1 MNHEY and CDR2 SVGAGI. CDR3 in amino acids: CASRLQGKNTGELFF. DNA of the CDR3: TGTGCCAGCAGACTACAGGGGAAGAACACCGGGGAGCTGTTTTTT.

V is TRBV7-9 and J is TRBJ1-5; maybe TRBD1 (6 bases). Germline V gene sequence: CDR1 SEHNR, CDR2 FQNEAQ (reference sequence). V lost 5 bases and J lost 2, with 19 bases in between. The CDR3 covers 17 residues. The DNA of the CDR3 is TGTGCCAGCAGCCTAGGAGGGAGCGGGGGCGGCAATCAGCCCCAGCATTTT. Its protein product is CASSLGGSGGGNQPQHF.

V gene TRBV6-5 combines with J gene TRBJ1-6, with D possibly matching TRBD1 (5 bases). Trimming removed 2 bases from V and 5 bases from J, with 10 bases in between. The CDR3 has 15 residues. Per germline, CDR1 MNHEY and CDR2 SVGAGI. This CDR3 is CASSYGGSNNSPLHF. CDR3 coding DNA: TGTGCCAGCAGTTACGGGGGGAGTAATAATTCACCCCTCCACTTT.

J is TRBJ2-2 and V is TRBV5-4; D possibly corresponds to TRBD1 (5 bases). The CDR3 is made up of 14 amino acids. Trimming shortened V by 5 bases and J by 5 bases, and 13 bases separated the two germline ends. CDR1 SGHNT and CDR2 YYREEE come from the germline V gene (reference sequence). The CDR3 loop reads CASRSQGRTGELFF. In DNA, the CDR3 is TGTGCCAGCAGGTCTCAGGGTAGGACCGGGGAGCTGTTTTTT.

The chain employs TRBV28 and TRBJ2-5, with TRBD2 matching 12 bases. The CDR3 has 17 amino acids. The germline V gene encodes CDR1 MDHEN and CDR2 SYDVKM. Trimming removed 2 bases from V and 5 bases from J; junction bases left unmatched: 9. The CDR3 nucleotides read TGTGCCAGCAGTTTAAGGGCTAGCGGGGGGGTATTGGAGACCCAGTACTTC. Amino acids: CASSLRASGGVLETQYF.

This rearrangement joins TRBV3-1 (or the pseudogene TRBV3-2) to TRBJ1-5; 9 bases match TRBD1. The CDR3 totals 20 residues. V was pared by 0 bases and J by 1 base, with 13 bases of the junction left unmatched. CDR1 and CDR2 from the germline V gene are LGHDT and YNNKEL (reference sequence). DNA for the CDR3: TGTGCCAGCAGCCAAGATTTTCCCGGGACAGGGTTAGAGAGCAATCAGCCCCAGCATTTT. Its translation: CASSQDFPGTGLESNQPQHF.

This chain links TRBV6-1 with TRBJ2-7; TRBD2 matches at 8 bases. V gave up 2 bases and J gave up 2 bases; unmatched junction bases: 5. The germline CDR1 and CDR2 sequences are MNHNS and SASEGT. This CDR3 has 15 residues. The CDR3 sequence is CASSERLATTYEQYF. CDR3 coding DNA: TGTGCCAGCAGTGAACGACTAGCGACTACCTACGAGCAGTACTTC.

This chain joins TRBV4-1 and TRBJ2-1; 7 nucleotides align to TRBD1. CDR1 is MGHRA, CDR2 YSYEKL, per germline. The CDR3 is made up of 16 amino acids. The trim removed 4 bases at V and 5 bases at J, leaving 11 bases unmatched. CDR3 residues: CASSRLPRDRHNEQFF. CDR3 nucleotide sequence: TGCGCCAGCAGCCGCCTTCCCCGGGACAGACACAATGAGCAGTTCTTC.

This clone has a single count. The J gene is TRBJ1-2, the V gene TRBV29-1; 12 bases are shared with TRBD1. The CDR3 runs to 14 residues. The V gene end was trimmed by 4 bases and the J gene end by 4 bases; junction bases not matched to a gene: 4. The V gene's germline CDR1 is SQVTM and CDR2 ANQGSEA. The CDR3 reads CSVAGQGASYGYTF. In DNA, the CDR3 is TGCAGCGTTGCGGGACAGGGGGCGTCCTATGGCTACACCTTC. The full variable domain, in which reference TRBV29-1 and TRBJ1-2 provide the parts outside the CDR3, is SAVISQKPSRDICQRGTSLTIQCQVDSQVTMMFWYRQQPGQSLTLIATANQGSEATYESGFVIDKFPISRPNLTFSTLTVSNMSPEDSSIYLCSVAGQGASYGYTFGSGTRLTVV.

J is TRBJ1-2 and V is TRBV28; perhaps TRBD1 as D (5 bases). The germline gives CDR1 MDHEN, CDR2 SYDVKM. V lost 2 bases and J 4 bases, leaving 14 bases between the germline ends. The CDR3 length is 15 residues. This CDR3 is CASSLVGGGIYGYTF. CDR3 nucleotides: TGTGCCAGCAGTTTAGTCGGGGGGGGTATCTATGGCTACACCTTC.

V and J are TRBV7-9 and TRBJ1-6; perhaps TRBD1 as D (5 bases). V was pared by 3 bases and J by 5 bases, with 11 bases between. CDR1 SEHNR and CDR2 FQNEAQ come from the germline V gene (reference sequence). The CDR3 length is 15 residues. The CDR3 sequence is CASSFLQENNSPLHF. The CDR3 nucleotides are TGTGCCAGCAGCTTTCTACAGGAAAATAATTCACCCCTCCACTTT.

This clone was picked up many times. The chain couples TRBV4-2 to TRBJ2-7, with D hard to call. The CDR3 has 13 residues. Germline V lookup: CDR1 LGHNA, CDR2 YNFKEQ. V lost 2 bases and J 1 base, leaving 6 bases between the germline ends. The CDR3 spells CASSQTSSYEQYF. CDR3 nucleotide sequence: TGTGCCAGCAGCCAAACAAGTTCCTACGAGCAGTACTTC.

CDR3: CAISEIDQITGELFF. CDR3 nucleotides: TGTGCCATCAGTGAGATCGATCAGATCACCGGGGAGCTGTTTTTT. The chain recombines TRBV10-3 with TRBJ2-2; D ambiguous. The CDR3 extends over 15 amino acids. The germline V and J ends were trimmed by 2 bases and 4 bases, with 11 bases remaining between them. Germline V gene lookup returns CDR1 ENHRY and CDR2 SYGVKD.

A remark on this clone: At one boundary the junction diverges from the germline segment, which might be a read error. This chain uses TRBV7-2 with TRBJ2-1; 11 bases map to TRBD2. Per germline, CDR1 SGHTA and CDR2 FQGNSA. CDR3 length: 15 residues. CDR3 DNA: TGTGCCAGCAGCATAGCGGGACTAGCGGACAATGAGCAGTTCTTC. Translating it yields CASSIAGLADNEQFF.

The chain uses TRBV2 and TRBJ1-6; D uncertain. Germline V gene data show CDR1 as SNHLY and CDR2 as FYNNEI. Trimming took off 9 bases at V and 0 bases at J, with 15 bases between the two ends. The CDR3 has 16 amino acids. The CDR3 loop is CARQTIPNSYNSPLHF. CDR3 coding DNA: TGTGCCAGACAGACGATACCAAACTCCTATAATTCACCCCTCCACTTT.

This chain connects TRBV2 to TRBJ2-2; D is ambiguous. Germline lookup yields CDR1 SNHLY and CDR2 FYNNEI. The CDR3 extends over 13 amino acids. V lost 6 bases, J lost 4 bases, and 9 bases lay in between. The CDR3 nucleotides read TGTGCCAGCAGACAGACCCCCACCGGGGAGCTGTTTTTT. The encoded protein is CASRQTPTGELFF. The full variable domain, its missing parts supplied by reference TRBV2 and TRBJ2-2, is EPEVTQTPSHQVTQMGQEVILRCVPISNHLYFYWYRQILGQKVEFLVSFYNNEISEKSEIFDDQFSVERPDGSNFTLKIRSTKLEDSAMYFCASRQTPTGELFFGEGSRLTVL.

CDR3 protein: CASSWVQGGDQPQHF. Written as DNA, the CDR3 is TGTGCCAGTAGTTGGGTTCAGGGAGGGGATCAGCCCCAGCATTTT. This chain joins TRBV19 and TRBJ1-5; TRBD1 might be the D (5 bases). The CDR3 is 15 amino acids. The V end lost 5 bases, the J end lost 5 bases, and 16 bases lay between the germline ends. The V gene's germline CDR1 is LNHDA and CDR2 SQIVND (reference sequence).

The chain is built from TRBV5-4 and TRBJ2-7, with TRBD1 matching over 7 bases. Germline CDR1 reads SGHNT; CDR2 reads YYREEE (reference sequence). The V segment lost 0 bases and the J segment 4 bases; nucleotides outside the gene matches: 7. The CDR3 is 15 amino acids. Written as DNA, the CDR3 is TGTGCCAGCAGCTTGGCCGGGTACAGGGGTTACGAGCAGTACTTC. Protein sequence: CASSLAGYRGYEQYF.

The J gene is TRBJ1-3, the V gene TRBV10-2, with D possibly being TRBD1 (6 bases). V dropped 6 bases and J dropped 2 bases, with 14 bases sitting between them. Germline V lookup: CDR1 WSHSY, CDR2 SAAADI. The CDR3 length is 15 residues. The CDR3 sequence: CASRSQGAPGNTIYF. DNA for the CDR3: TGCGCCAGCAGATCACAGGGAGCGCCTGGAAACACCATATATTTT.

V usage is TRBV6-1 and J usage is TRBJ1-1; 7 nucleotides line up with TRBD1. Per germline, CDR1 MNHNS and CDR2 SASEGT. J lost 4 bases, V lost 2 bases, and 7 bases had no gene match. This CDR3 has 15 amino acids. The CDR3 sequence is CASSESRGLSTEAFF. CDR3 nucleotides: TGTGCCAGCAGTGAAAGTAGGGGGCTTAGCACTGAAGCTTTCTTT.

This clone was observed a single time. Other DNA sequences in the same sample also yield this CDR3. The chain carries TRBV11-3 and TRBJ2-1; no reliable D call. The CDR3 covers 12 residues. Trimming took off 1 base at V and 3 bases at J, with 1 base between the two ends. Germline CDR1 and CDR2: SGHNT and YENEEA. CDR3 sequence reads: CASSLGYNEQFF. CDR3 bases: TGTGCCAGCAGCTTAGGCTACAATGAGCAGTTCTTC.

Only a few counts were recorded for this clone. The chain links TRBV18 to TRBJ2-1; D gene uncertain. CDR3 length: 13 amino acids. The germline CDR1 and CDR2 sequences are KGHSH and LQKENI. The V end was cut by 5 bases, the J end by 10 bases, with 15 bases between. This CDR3 reads CASSKHRSREQFF. In DNA form, the CDR3 reads TGTGCCAGCTCAAAGCATCGGTCAAGAGAGCAGTTCTTC.

This clone showed up just once. The rearrangement uses TRBV28 and TRBJ2-7; a weak D match, TRBD1 (6 bases). Trimming removed 11 bases from V and 5 bases from J, with 22 bases in between. Germline values: CDR1 MDHEN, CDR2 SYDVKM. The CDR3 runs to 14 residues. The CDR3 nucleotides read TGTGCCTCCCTCCCAAGGGGGAAGGTACACGAGCAGTACTTC. Its protein is CASLPRGKVHEQYF.

This chain joins TRBV29-1 and TRBJ2-3; D is tentatively TRBD1 or TRBD2 (6 bases each). Germline assignment: CDR1 SQVTM and CDR2 ANQGSEA. V was pared by 7 bases and J by 6 bases, with 17 bases between. This CDR3 contains 13 residues. The CDR3 protein is CSATPGAHDTQYF. The CDR3 region has the DNA TGCAGCGCAACCCCGGGGGCGCATGATACGCAGTATTTT.

The chain has TRBV5-1 and TRBJ1-2, with D maybe TRBD1 (5 bases). Germline V CDR1 and CDR2: SGHRS, YFSETQ. The CDR3 is 15 amino acids. Trimming stripped 2 bases from V and 4 bases from J, with 15 bases between. The CDR3 DNA reads TGCGCCAGCAGCTTCACCTCCGGGACCTCCTATGGCTACACCTTC. This encodes CASSFTSGTSYGYTF.

The chain is built from TRBV19 and TRBJ1-5; 10 bases agree with TRBD1. Germline CDR1 reads LNHDA; CDR2 reads SQIVND (reference sequence). The CDR3 loop spans 18 amino acids. Trimming took 6 bases from V and 0 from J; bases not matched to a gene: 11. The chain's CDR3 is CASRLAGQGFDSNQPQHF. CDR3 nucleotide sequence: TGTGCCAGTAGACTGGCGGGACAGGGGTTCGATAGCAATCAGCCCCAGCATTTT.

In regard to this clone: At one of its ends the junction is not consistent with the germline gene, which may arise from a read error. The chain uses TRBV5-5 and TRBJ1-5; TRBD1 might be the D (6 bases). In germline, CDR1 is SGHKS, CDR2 YYEKEE (reference sequence). The CDR3 has 16 residues. The CDR3 DNA reads TGTGCCCGCAGCCTGGGGGGGGGCCTAAGCAATCAGCCCCAGCATTTT. Amino acids: CARSLGGGLSNQPQHF.

The V and J genes are TRBV30 and TRBJ1-5; TRBD1 matches at 10 bases. Germline V gene sequence: CDR1 GTSNPN, CDR2 SVGIG (reference sequence). Unmatched junction bases numbered 3, after V lost 5 bases and J lost 2 bases. The CDR3 contains 14 residues. CDR3 sequence (DNA): TGTGCCTGGGGACAGGGGGGAGGCAATCAGCCCCAGCATTTT. Protein product: CAWGQGGGNQPQHF.

The chain has TRBV7-9 and TRBJ1-6, with D unresolved. The V gene's germline CDR1 is SEHNR and CDR2 FQNEAQ (reference sequence). V was clipped by 6 bases and J by 4 bases, with 7 bases between them. There are 13 residues in the CDR3. The CDR3 nucleotides read TGTGCCAGCAGACGGGATTATAATTCACCCCTCCACTTT. This translates into CASRRDYNSPLHF.

There are a few counts of this clone. The chain recombines TRBV6-2 or TRBV6-3 with TRBJ1-4; 7 nucleotides agree with TRBD1. This CDR3 comprises 16 residues. Per germline, CDR1 MNHEY and CDR2 SVGEGT. V dropped 6 bases and J dropped 8; count of bases not matched to a gene: 15. The CDR3 loop is CASSPDRARRREKLFF. The DNA of the CDR3 is TGTGCCAGCAGCCCTGACAGGGCCCGGAGGCGAGAAAAACTGTTTTTT.